Listed here are 23 T cell receptor beta chains from one sample, sequenced in a study of cytomegalovirus exposure and HLA in healthy donors. The PCR was carried out with 60 Vbeta primers and 13 Jbeta primers. Data came from immunoSEQ multiplex PCR; TCRdb stores just in-frame clones and leaves some out. The data show roughly 200,000 clones, around 85% seen once. The sample consisted of PBMCs. Receptors were obtained from a woman aged 50 to 60 in good health and CMV-seronegative.

This chain joins TRBV18 and TRBJ2-2; D unresolved. Between the trimmed V and J ends, which lost 0 bases and 6 bases, there was a span of 5 bases. The CDR3 has 13 amino acids. The germline V gene encodes CDR1 KGHSH and CDR2 LQKENI. The CDR3 nucleotides are TGTGCCAGCTCACCACCCCCCGCCGGGGAGCTGTTTTTT. It specifies CASSPPPAGELFF.

The chain combines TRBV27 with TRBJ2-2, with D maybe TRBD2 (6 bases). CDR3 length: 14 amino acids. The V and J ends lost 3 bases and 5 bases respectively, with 10 bases between them. Per germline, CDR1 MNHEY and CDR2 SMNVEV (reference sequence). CDR3 amino acids: CASSFSGFTGELFF. CDR3 in DNA: TGTGCCAGCAGTTTCAGCGGGTTTACCGGGGAGCTGTTTTTT.

The chain has TRBV18 and TRBJ2-1, with 8 bases identical to TRBD2. The V gene's germline CDR1 is KGHSH and CDR2 LQKENI. The J segment lost 5 bases and the V segment lost 1 base, leaving 4 bases of the junction unmatched. The CDR3 covers 15 residues. CDR3: CASSPLTGGDNEQFF. DNA for the CDR3: TGTGCCAGCTCACCACTTACGGGAGGGGACAATGAGCAGTTCTTC.

The chain couples TRBV29-1 to TRBJ1-1; D not resolved. Germline loops: CDR1 SQVTM, CDR2 ANQGSEA. The CDR3 totals 11 residues. V lost 6 bases and J lost 4, with 9 bases in between. The CDR3 protein is CSVHRSTEAFF. The CDR3 bases are TGCAGCGTGCATAGAAGCACTGAAGCTTTCTTT.

The V gene is TRBV6-6, the J gene TRBJ2-1; D may be TRBD1 (6 bases). Germline V gene sequence: CDR1 MNHNY, CDR2 SVGAGI (reference sequence). V was trimmed by 2 bases and J by 6 bases, leaving 14 bases between them. This CDR3 has 15 residues. The CDR3 loop is CASSYELHRANEQFF. CDR3 bases: TGTGCCAGCAGTTACGAGCTCCACAGGGCCAATGAGCAGTTCTTC.

This chain links TRBV14 with TRBJ1-1; 7 nucleotides line up with TRBD1. The CDR3 runs to 14 residues. Looked up from germline, CDR1 is SGHDN and CDR2 is FVKESK. Trimming at V came to 1 base and at J to 5 bases, leaving 4 bases not matched to a gene. The CDR3 DNA follows: TGTGCCAGCAGCCAAGTTAACAGGGGTACTGAAGCTTTCTTT. It encodes CASSQVNRGTEAFF.

This chain links TRBV28 with TRBJ2-7; TRBD1 matches 7 bases. This CDR3 comprises 16 residues. V trimming: 6 bases; J trimming: 6 bases; junction bases outside the gene matches: 17. Looked up from germline, CDR1 is MDHEN and CDR2 is SYDVKM. The chain's CDR3 is CASSSSGTEKRSEQYF. The CDR3 coding sequence is TGTGCCAGCAGCTCCTCCGGGACAGAAAAAAGAAGCGAGCAGTACTTC.

This sequence joins TRBV28 and TRBJ2-1; D may be TRBD1 (6 bases). This CDR3 comprises 13 residues. Germline V gene lookup returns CDR1 MDHEN and CDR2 SYDVKM. Trimming took off 10 bases at V and 2 bases at J, with 12 bases between the two ends. CDR3 sequence reads: CAISGTPYNEQFF. In DNA, the CDR3 is TGTGCCATCTCCGGGACACCCTACAATGAGCAGTTCTTC.

The J gene is TRBJ1-4, the V gene TRBV18; D is unresolved. The CDR3 is 15 residues long. Trimming removed 5 bases from V and 0 bases from J, with 10 bases in between. From germline, CDR1 is KGHSH and CDR2 LQKENI. The CDR3 here is CASSNEQSTNEKLFF. Here the CDR3 DNA reads TGTGCCAGCTCAAATGAACAGTCAACTAATGAAAAACTGTTTTTT. The entire variable domain, with the rest obtained from reference TRBV18 and TRBJ1-4, is as follows: NAGVMQNPRHLVRRRGQEARLRCSPMKGHSHVYWYRQLPEEGLKFMVYLQKENIIDESGMPKERFSAEFPKEGPSILRIQQVVRGDSAAYFCASSNEQSTNEKLFFGSGTQLSVL.

This rearrangement joins TRBV5-1 to TRBJ1-4; 7 bases match TRBD1. Trimming took 5 bases from V and 0 from J; bases not matched to a gene: 4. Germline V gene lookup returns CDR1 SGHRS and CDR2 YFSETQ. This CDR3 region has 15 residues. CDR3 loop: CASSRDSPTNEKLFF. The CDR3 region has the DNA TGCGCCAGCAGTCGGGACAGCCCAACTAATGAAAAACTGTTTTTT.

The V gene is TRBV9, the J gene TRBJ2-5; D gene uncertain. CDR1 SGDLS and CDR2 YYNGEE come from the germline V gene. There are 14 residues in the CDR3. V was shortened by 1 base and J by 2 bases, with 9 bases between the two germline ends. CDR3 nucleotides: TGTGCCAGCAGCGTAACTCCCTATCAAGAGACCCAGTACTTC. Translating it yields CASSVTPYQETQYF.

The chain couples TRBV4-1 to TRBJ1-2; perhaps TRBD1 as D (5 bases). The V gene lost 0 bases and the J gene lost 5 bases, with 16 bases spanning the gap. Looked up from germline, CDR1 is MGHRA and CDR2 is YSYEKL. The CDR3 contains 16 residues. The CDR3 loop reads CASSQDPTARGYGYTF. The CDR3 DNA reads as TGCGCCAGCAGCCAAGATCCGACAGCGCGTGGTTATGGCTACACCTTC.

The chain links TRBV6-5 to TRBJ1-1; TRBD1 aligns across 7 bases. The germline V gene has CDR1 MNHEY and CDR2 SVGAGI. The CDR3 consists of 16 residues. The V gene end was trimmed by 0 bases and the J gene end by 2 bases; junction bases not matched to a gene: 6. The CDR3 spells CASSYSSRGSNTEAFF. In DNA form, the CDR3 reads TGTGCCAGCAGTTACTCATCCAGGGGGAGTAACACTGAAGCTTTCTTT.

The rearrangement joins TRBV20-1 to TRBJ2-5; D is uncertain. The DNA end is more similar to TRBJ2-7, so the J call may be wrong. The CDR3 contains 11 residues. The V gene's germline CDR1 is DFQATT and CDR2 SNEGSKA (reference sequence). The CDR3: CSARLPYEQYF. The DNA of the CDR3 is TGCAGTGCTAGACTACCATACGAGCAGTACTTC.

The chain employs TRBV7-2 and TRBJ1-1; possible D gene TRBD1, 5 bases. The germline V and J ends were trimmed by 0 bases and 0 bases, with 14 bases remaining between them. The CDR3 has 17 residues. The V gene's germline CDR1 is SGHTA and CDR2 FQGNSA. CDR3 residues: CASSLASWGLMNTEAFF. The DNA of the CDR3 is TGTGCCAGCAGCTTAGCAAGTTGGGGCCTTATGAACACTGAAGCTTTCTTT.

This rearrangement joins TRBV21-1 to TRBJ1-1; TRBD1 was called by the table and not checked on the DNA. TRBV21-1 is described as a pseudogene. The length of the CDR3 is 15 residues. CDR3 nucleotide sequence: TGTGCCAGCAGCAGTCAGGGGGGCGGTTTCGGTGAAGCTTTCTTT. Translating gives CASSSQGGGFGEAFF.

The J gene is TRBJ2-7, the V gene TRBV7-9; 7 bases match TRBD1. The junction had 5 bases not matched to a gene; V was cut back by 3 bases and J by 3 bases. Per the germline V gene, CDR1 is SEHNR and CDR2 is FQNEAQ (reference sequence). This CDR3 spans 14 amino acids. The CDR3 spells CASSFGTVGYEQYF. CDR3 nucleotide sequence: TGTGCCAGCAGCTTTGGGACAGTGGGCTACGAGCAGTACTTC. Full variable domain (remainder filled in from reference TRBV7-9 and TRBJ2-7): DTGVSQNPRHKITKRGQNVTFRCDPISEHNRLYWYRQTLGQGPEFLTYFQNEAQLEKSRLLSDRFSAERPKGSFSTLEIQRTEQGDSAMYLCASSFGTVGYEQYFGPGTRLTVT.

The chain joins TRBV5-6 to TRBJ2-1; TRBD1 matches 7 bases. The CDR3 loop spans 15 amino acids. Germline-derived CDR1 and CDR2 are SGHDT and YYEEEE. Trimming at V came to 4 bases and at J to 6 bases, leaving 10 bases not matched to a gene. The DNA for the CDR3 is TGTGCCAGCAGCCGGGGACAGAGGTGGGGCAATGAGCAGTTCTTC. The encoded protein is CASSRGQRWGNEQFF.

This chain links TRBV27 with TRBJ1-2; 7 positions agree with TRBD1. The V and J ends lost 3 bases and 4 bases, in that order; junction bases with no gene match: 11. Germline loops: CDR1 MNHEY, CDR2 SMNVEV (reference sequence). The CDR3 length is 16 residues. The CDR3 reads CASSFLTQGVGYGYTF. CDR3 in DNA: TGTGCCAGCAGTTTTTTAACCCAGGGGGTTGGCTATGGCTACACCTTC.

This clone showed up just a few times. V is TRBV6-5 and J is TRBJ1-5; the match to TRBD1 covers 8 bases. V gave up 7 bases and J gave up 4 bases; unmatched junction bases: 6. The CDR3 consists of 14 residues. Germline CDR1 and CDR2: MNHEY and SVGAGI. The CDR3, as DNA: TGTGCCAGCACCGCATGGACAGGGAATCAGCCCCAGCATTTT. It yields the protein CASTAWTGNQPQHF.

The genes are TRBV6-6 and TRBJ1-1; 7 positions match TRBD1. J lost 3 bases, V lost 7 bases, and 8 bases had no gene match. CDR1 MNHNY and CDR2 SVGAGI come from the germline V gene (reference sequence). The CDR3 has 14 residues. The CDR3 nucleotides are TGTGCCAGCAAGAAGACAGGGATGGACACTGAAGCTTTCTTT. It codes for CASKKTGMDTEAFF.

The V call is TRBV6-1, the J call TRBJ1-5, with 9 bases aligning to TRBD1. Germline V gene data show CDR1 as MNHNS and CDR2 as SASEGT. The V gene end was trimmed by 0 bases and the J gene end by 5 bases; junction bases not matched to a gene: 14. The CDR3 has 19 amino acids. CDR3: CASSEARTPTGGWHQPQHF. CDR3 nucleotide sequence: TGTGCCAGCAGTGAAGCGCGGACCCCAACAGGGGGCTGGCATCAGCCCCAGCATTTT.

The chain combines TRBV4-2 with TRBJ2-7; TRBD1 agrees at 12 bases. The CDR3 runs 18 residues. Per germline, CDR1 LGHNA and CDR2 YNFKEQ. V trimming: 1 base; J trimming: 5 bases; junction bases outside the gene matches: 12. The CDR3 region is CASSQVILRDRGLDEQYF. The CDR3 DNA reads TGTGCCAGCAGCCAAGTTATCTTAAGGGACAGGGGGCTGGACGAGCAGTACTTC.